The entry below describes one TCR beta chain. Its specificity is not known. The data belong to a study of PD-L1 blockade in urothelial cancer. Study details: Atezolizumab, begun by patients in about 2014, was given at 1,200 mg intravenously every 3 weeks. About 90% of the 29 patients were males with bladder-origin urothelial cancer. Blood was analyzed 3 weeks (second dose) and 6 weeks after treatment start.

With V trimmed by 4 bases and J by 2 bases, 9 bases remained unmatched. The CDR3 contains 17 residues. The germline V gene encodes CDR1 SGHTS and CDR2 YDEGEE. The study, taken as a whole, reports: Clones that were tumor-associated expanded more in the blood of durable-benefit patients at 3 weeks.

Method: immunoSEQ multiplex PCR; TCRdb's copy keeps in-frame clones and lacks some. The sample holds some 84,000 clones, around 90% seen once. The rearrangement joins TRBV5-8 to TRBJ2-1; 10 bases are shared with TRBD2. This sequence originates from a woman aged 70-85 years with urothelial cancer. The specimen comprised PBMCs, sampled around atezolizumab (anti-PD-L1) treatment. CDR3 in DNA: TGTGCCAGCAGCAGCGGGGGGGGCCAAGGTACCTACAATGAGCAGTTCTTC. It codes for CASSSGGGQGTYNEQFF.